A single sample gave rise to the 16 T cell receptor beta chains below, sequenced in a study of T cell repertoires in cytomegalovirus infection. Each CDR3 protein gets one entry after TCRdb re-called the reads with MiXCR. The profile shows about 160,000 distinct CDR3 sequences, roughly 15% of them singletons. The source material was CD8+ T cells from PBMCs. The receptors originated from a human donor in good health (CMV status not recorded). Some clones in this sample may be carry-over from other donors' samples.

DNA for the CDR3: TGTGCCAGCAGTTTGGGGGGGTATGAAAAACTGTTTTTT. Encoded protein: CASSLGGYEKLFF. The V call is TRBV28, the J call TRBJ1-4; possible D gene TRBD1, 5 bases. Per germline, CDR1 MDHEN and CDR2 SYDVKM. This CDR3 comprises 13 residues. Trimming cost V 3 bases and J 6 bases, with 8 bases left between them.

The CDR3 region has the DNA TGTGCCAGCAGCTTAAGTCATAGCGGGGTCCCTTACGAGCAGTACTTC. This encodes CASSLSHSGVPYEQYF. J is TRBJ2-7 and V is TRBV7-9, with 8 bases aligning to TRBD2. The CDR3 length is 16 residues. The V gene's germline CDR1 is SEHNR and CDR2 FQNEAQ (reference sequence). With 2 bases clipped from V and 4 bases from J, the junction kept 10 bases outside the gene matches.

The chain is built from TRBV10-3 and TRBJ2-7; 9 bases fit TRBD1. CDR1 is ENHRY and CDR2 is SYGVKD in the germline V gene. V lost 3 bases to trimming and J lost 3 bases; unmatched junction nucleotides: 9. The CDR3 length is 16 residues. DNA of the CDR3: TGTGCCATCAGTGACCTTTACAGGGGGCTGGACTACGAGCAGTACTTC. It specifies CAISDLYRGLDYEQYF.

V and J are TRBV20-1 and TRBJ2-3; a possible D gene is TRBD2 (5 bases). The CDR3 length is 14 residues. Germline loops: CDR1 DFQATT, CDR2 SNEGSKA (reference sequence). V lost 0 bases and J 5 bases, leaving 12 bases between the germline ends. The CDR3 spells CSARDQSEGDTQYF. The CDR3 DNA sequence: TGCAGTGCTAGAGATCAGAGCGAGGGAGATACGCAGTATTTT.

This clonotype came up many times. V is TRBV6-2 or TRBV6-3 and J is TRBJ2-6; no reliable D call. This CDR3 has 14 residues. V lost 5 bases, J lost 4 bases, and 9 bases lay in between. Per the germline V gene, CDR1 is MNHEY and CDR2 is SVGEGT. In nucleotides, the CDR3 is TGTGCCAGCAGTGGCCTGGGCGGGGCCAACGTCCTGACTTTC. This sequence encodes CASSGLGGANVLTF.

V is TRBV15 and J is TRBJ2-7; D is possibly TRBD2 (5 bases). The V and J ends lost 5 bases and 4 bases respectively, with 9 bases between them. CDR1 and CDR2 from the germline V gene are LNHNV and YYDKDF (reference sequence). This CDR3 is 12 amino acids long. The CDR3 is CATSPRGYEQYF. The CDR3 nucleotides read TGTGCCACCAGCCCCAGAGGGTACGAGCAGTACTTC.

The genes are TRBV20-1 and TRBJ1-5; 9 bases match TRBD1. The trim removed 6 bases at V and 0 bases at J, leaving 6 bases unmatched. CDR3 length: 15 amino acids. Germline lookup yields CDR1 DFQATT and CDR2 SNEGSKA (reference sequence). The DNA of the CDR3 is TGCAGTGCCCGGACAGGGGACAGTAGCAATCAGCCCCAGCATTTT. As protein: CSARTGDSSNQPQHF.

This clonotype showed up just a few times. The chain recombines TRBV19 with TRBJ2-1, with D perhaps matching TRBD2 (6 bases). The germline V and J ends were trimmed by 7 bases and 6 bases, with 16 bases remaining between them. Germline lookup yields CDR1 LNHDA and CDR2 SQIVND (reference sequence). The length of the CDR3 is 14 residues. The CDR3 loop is CASTEGPGGNEQFF. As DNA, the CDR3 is TGTGCCAGTACGGAGGGTCCTGGGGGCAATGAGCAGTTCTTC.

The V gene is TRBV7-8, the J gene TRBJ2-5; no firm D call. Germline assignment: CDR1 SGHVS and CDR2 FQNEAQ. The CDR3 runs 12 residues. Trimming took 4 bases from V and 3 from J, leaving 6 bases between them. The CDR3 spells CASSSTKETQYF. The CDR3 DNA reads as TGTGCCAGCAGCTCTACCAAAGAGACCCAGTACTTC. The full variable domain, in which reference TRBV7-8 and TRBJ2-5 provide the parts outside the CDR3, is GAGVSQSPRYKVAKRGQDVALRCDPISGHVSLFWYQQALGQGPEFLTYFQNEAQLDKSGLPSDRFFAERPEGSVSTLKIQRTQQEDSAVYLCASSSTKETQYFGPGTRLLVL.

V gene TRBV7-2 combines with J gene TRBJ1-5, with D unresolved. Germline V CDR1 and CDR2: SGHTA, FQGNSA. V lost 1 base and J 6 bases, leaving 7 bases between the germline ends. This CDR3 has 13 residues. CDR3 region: CASSLEMGQPQHF. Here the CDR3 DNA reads TGTGCCAGCAGCTTAGAGATGGGTCAGCCCCAGCATTTT.

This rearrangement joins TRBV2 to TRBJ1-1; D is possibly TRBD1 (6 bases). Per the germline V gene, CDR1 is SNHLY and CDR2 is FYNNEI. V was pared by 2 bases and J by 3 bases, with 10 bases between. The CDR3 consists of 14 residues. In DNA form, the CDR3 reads TGTGCCAGCAGTGAACACAGGGAGTACACTGAAGCTTTCTTT. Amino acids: CASSEHREYTEAFF.

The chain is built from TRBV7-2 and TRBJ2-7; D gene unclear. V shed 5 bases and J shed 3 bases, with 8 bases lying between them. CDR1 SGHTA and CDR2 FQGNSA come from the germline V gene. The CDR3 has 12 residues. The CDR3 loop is CASSPAGYEQYF. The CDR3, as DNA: TGTGCCAGCAGCCCGGCTGGCTACGAGCAGTACTTC. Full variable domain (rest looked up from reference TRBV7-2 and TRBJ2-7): GAGVSQSPSNKVTEKGKDVELRCDPISGHTALYWYRQSLGQGLEFLIYFQGNSAPDKSGLPSDRFSAERTGGSVSTLTIQRTQQEDSAVYLCASSPAGYEQYFGPGTRLTVT.

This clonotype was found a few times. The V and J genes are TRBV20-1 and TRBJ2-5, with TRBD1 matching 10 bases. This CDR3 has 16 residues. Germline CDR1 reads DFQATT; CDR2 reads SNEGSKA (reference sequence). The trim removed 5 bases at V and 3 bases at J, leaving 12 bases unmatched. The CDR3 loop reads CSAPPRDRGGKETQYF. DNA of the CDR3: TGCAGTGCTCCGCCGAGGGACAGGGGAGGTAAAGAGACCCAGTACTTC.

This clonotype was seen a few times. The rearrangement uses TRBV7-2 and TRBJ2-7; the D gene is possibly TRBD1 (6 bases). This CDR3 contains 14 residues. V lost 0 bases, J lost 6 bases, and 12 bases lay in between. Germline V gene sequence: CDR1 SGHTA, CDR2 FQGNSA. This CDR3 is CASSLALTGSEQYF. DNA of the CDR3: TGTGCCAGCAGCTTAGCGCTAACAGGGAGCGAGCAGTACTTC.

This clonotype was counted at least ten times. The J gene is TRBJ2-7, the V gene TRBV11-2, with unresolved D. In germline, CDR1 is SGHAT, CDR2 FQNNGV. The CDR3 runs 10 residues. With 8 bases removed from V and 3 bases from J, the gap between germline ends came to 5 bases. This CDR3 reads CASGSYEQYF. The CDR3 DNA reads TGTGCCAGCGGAAGCTACGAGCAGTACTTC.

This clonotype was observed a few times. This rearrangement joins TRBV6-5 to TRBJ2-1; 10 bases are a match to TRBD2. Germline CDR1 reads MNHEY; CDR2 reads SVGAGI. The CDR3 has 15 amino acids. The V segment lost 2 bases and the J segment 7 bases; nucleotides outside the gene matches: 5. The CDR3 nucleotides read TGTGCCAGCAGTTACACCCCACTAGCGGGAAATGAGCAGTTCTTC. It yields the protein CASSYTPLAGNEQFF.